This passage covers 20 T cell receptor beta chains from one sample sequenced in a study of cytomegalovirus exposure and HLA in healthy donors. The PCR contained 60 Vbeta and 13 Jbeta primers. The method was immunoSEQ multiplex PCR; TCRdb's version includes in-frame clones alone and lacks a portion of them. The top ten hold around 2% of the sample, which has roughly 130,000 clones, around three quarters seen once. Material: PBMCs. The receptors originated from a woman aged 45-60 years in good health and CMV-seronegative.

The chain joins TRBV15 to TRBJ1-1; 9 bases match TRBD1. Germline CDR1 and CDR2: LNHNV and YYDKDF (reference sequence). CDR3 length: 15 amino acids. V was clipped by 9 bases and J by 4 bases; unmatched bases: 12. The CDR3 spells CATQALQGASTEAFF. In DNA form, the CDR3 reads TGTGCCACTCAGGCCTTACAGGGGGCGTCCACTGAAGCTTTCTTT.

This clone was picked up a small number of times. The chain is built from TRBV4-1 and TRBJ2-1; 7 positions agree with TRBD2. The CDR3 runs 18 residues. Germline trimming cut 0 bases from V and 0 bases from J; bases unmatched to any gene: 8. The V gene's germline CDR1 is MGHRA and CDR2 YSYEKL. DNA for the CDR3: TGCGCCAGCAGCCAAGATTTACCGGGACTAAGCTCCTACAATGAGCAGTTCTTC. Amino acid sequence: CASSQDLPGLSSYNEQFF.

This clone was seen a few times. The chain has TRBV5-1 and TRBJ1-5; D gene ambiguous. CDR1 SGHRS and CDR2 YFSETQ come from the germline V gene. V lost 0 bases to trimming and J lost 0 bases, with 13 bases between them. This CDR3 spans 17 amino acids. CDR3 DNA sequence: TGCGCCAGCAGCTTGGGAGGCGGGGATTATAGCAATCAGCCCCAGCATTTT. It codes for CASSLGGGDYSNQPQHF.

The table lists this clone with a count of one. The J gene is TRBJ2-3, the V gene TRBV5-1; 8 nucleotides agree with TRBD1. Germline CDR1 is SGHRS and CDR2 is YFSETQ. The CDR3 covers 15 residues. The junction had 6 bases not matched to a gene; V was cut back by 4 bases and J by 2 bases. CDR3 DNA: TGCGCCAGCAGCCCGCAGGGGGCTAACACAGATACGCAGTATTTT. The encoded protein is CASSPQGANTDTQYF.

This clone was seen a handful of times. This sequence joins TRBV5-4 and TRBJ1-1; D is possibly TRBD1 (5 bases). CDR1 is SGHNT and CDR2 is YYREEE in the germline V gene (reference sequence). The V end lost 2 bases, the J end lost 0 bases, and 11 bases lay between the germline ends. The CDR3 consists of 15 residues. The DNA for the CDR3 is TGTGCCAGCAGCTTTAGGGGCCTAATGAACACTGAAGCTTTCTTT. Translated, it gives CASSFRGLMNTEAFF. Complete variable domain (other parts from reference TRBV5-4 and TRBJ1-1): ETGVTQSPTHLIKTRGQQVTLRCSSQSGHNTVSWYQQALGQGPQFIFQYYREEENGRGNFPPRFSGLQFPNYSSELNVNALELDDSALYLCASSFRGLMNTEAFFGQGTRLTVV.

The gene calls are TRBV5-6 and TRBJ1-5, with TRBD1 matching 7 bases. CDR1 and CDR2 from the germline V gene are SGHDT and YYEEEE. The CDR3 runs to 14 residues. Trimming at V came to 3 bases and at J to 8 bases, leaving 8 bases not matched to a gene. The CDR3 here is CASSSGQDIEPQHF. The CDR3 coding sequence is TGTGCCAGCAGCTCAGGACAGGATATAGAGCCCCAGCATTTT.

The chain is built from TRBV14 and TRBJ2-2; D gene unclear. Germline V gene lookup returns CDR1 SGHDN and CDR2 FVKESK. This CDR3 has 18 residues. The V and J ends lost 0 bases and 2 bases respectively, with 16 bases between them. This CDR3 is CASSQDSQPLRNTGELFF. The CDR3, as DNA: TGTGCCAGCAGCCAAGATTCACAGCCGCTGCGAAACACCGGGGAGCTGTTTTTT.

This chain connects TRBV29-1 to TRBJ2-1; 9 bases are shared with TRBD2. The CDR3 runs 13 residues. CDR1 SQVTM and CDR2 ANQGSEA come from the germline V gene. With 5 bases clipped from V and 6 bases from J, the junction kept 5 bases outside the gene matches. CDR3 nucleotides: TGCAGCGTTTACGGACTAGCGCCCAATGAGCAGTTCTTC. Its translation: CSVYGLAPNEQFF.

The chain employs TRBV6-1 and TRBJ2-3; TRBD1 aligns across 7 bases. V shed 1 base and J 2 bases; nucleotides not matched to a gene: 3. The CDR3 contains 15 residues. Germline assignment: CDR1 MNHNS and CDR2 SASEGT. This CDR3 is CASSEEGAYTDTQYF. The CDR3 DNA reads as TGTGCCAGCAGTGAAGAGGGGGCCTACACAGATACGCAGTATTTT.

This chain links TRBV5-4 with TRBJ1-1; D may be TRBD1 (5 bases). The ends were cut back, 5 bases at V and 7 bases at J, with 15 bases in the middle. CDR1 SGHNT and CDR2 YYREEE come from the germline V gene (reference sequence). The CDR3 covers 13 residues. The CDR3 coding sequence is TGTGCCAGCAGTCTTGACAGATCTAGTGAAGCTTTCTTT. It codes for CASSLDRSSEAFF.

The rearrangement uses TRBV7-3 and TRBJ2-5, with D possibly being TRBD2 (6 bases). This CDR3 is 13 amino acids long. Germline CDR1 reads SGHTA; CDR2 reads FQGTGA. The V and J ends lost 5 bases and 5 bases respectively, with 12 bases between them. The CDR3, as DNA: TGTGCCAGCAGCGATAAACGGGGGGAGACCCAGTACTTC. Protein: CASSDKRGETQYF.

The chain uses TRBV11-2 and TRBJ2-4, with a possible D match to TRBD2 (5 bases). V was clipped by 0 bases and J by 5 bases, with 14 bases between them. CDR1 SGHAT and CDR2 FQNNGV come from the germline V gene. The CDR3 covers 16 residues. The DNA of the CDR3 is TGTGCCAGCAGCTTAGATGGAGGCTGGCAAGAAAACATTCAGTACTTC. It codes for CASSLDGGWQENIQYF. Supplemented by reference TRBV11-2 and TRBJ2-4, the full variable domain reads EAGVAQSPRYKIIEKRQSVAFWCNPISGHATLYWYQQILGQGPKLLIQFQNNGVVDDSQLPKDRFSAERLKGVDSTLKIQPAKLEDSAVYLCASSLDGGWQENIQYFGAGTRLSVL.

The chain has TRBV30 and TRBJ1-2, with D unclear. The CDR3 runs to 13 residues. CDR1 and CDR2 (germline): GTSNPN, SVGIG (reference sequence). V lost 0 bases to trimming and J lost 7 bases, with 12 bases between them. This CDR3 is CAWSVLFLGGYTF. In nucleotides, the CDR3 is TGTGCCTGGAGTGTACTGTTTCTTGGTGGCTACACCTTC.

This clone appeared a few times. The genes are TRBV19 and TRBJ1-5; 7 bases line up with TRBD1. This CDR3 region has 16 residues. The ends lost 7 bases at V and 6 bases at J; junction bases unmatched: 15. Germline values: CDR1 LNHDA, CDR2 SQIVND (reference sequence). CDR3 loop: CASKGRATGVTQPQHF. In nucleotides, the CDR3 is TGTGCCAGTAAGGGTCGGGCTACAGGGGTTACTCAGCCCCAGCATTTT.

V and J are TRBV27 and TRBJ2-5; perhaps TRBD1 as D (5 bases). V gave up 1 base and J gave up 5 bases, with 8 bases separating them. The CDR3 spans 13 residues. Germline V gene sequence: CDR1 MNHEY, CDR2 SMNVEV (reference sequence). The chain's CDR3 is CASSLWGEETQYF. The CDR3 region has the DNA TGTGCCAGCAGTTTATGGGGCGAGGAGACCCAGTACTTC.

The chain joins TRBV7-8 to TRBJ2-1; TRBD1 is a possible D gene (5 bases). In germline, CDR1 is SGHVS, CDR2 FQNEAQ. The CDR3 has 16 residues. Trimming shortened V by 5 bases and J by 1 base, and 15 bases separated the two germline ends. CDR3 region: CASSPRGAGSYNEQFF. The CDR3 nucleotides read TGTGCCAGCAGCCCTAGGGGCGCAGGTTCCTACAATGAGCAGTTCTTC.

This clone was detected only a few times. The chain joins TRBV9 to TRBJ1-1, with 9 bases identical to TRBD1. This CDR3 is 16 amino acids long. In germline, CDR1 is SGDLS, CDR2 YYNGEE. V shed 4 bases, J shed 1 base, and the junction held 8 bases outside the gene matches. CDR3 in amino acids: CASSTGTGIGNTEAFF. Written as DNA, the CDR3 is TGTGCCAGCAGCACCGGGACAGGGATAGGGAACACTGAAGCTTTCTTT.

This clone is a singleton in its sample. This rearrangement joins TRBV12-5 to TRBJ2-2; the match to TRBD1 covers 11 bases. V was clipped by 7 bases and J by 4 bases; unmatched bases: 8. Germline lookup yields CDR1 LGHNT and CDR2 FRNRAP. The CDR3 is 16 amino acids. In DNA, the CDR3 is TGTGCTAGTGCCCCGGACAGGGGGCTTGTCACCGGGGAGCTGTTTTTT. Protein: CASAPDRGLVTGELFF.

The chain recombines TRBV11-2 with TRBJ2-7; 8 bases map to TRBD1. In germline, CDR1 is SGHAT, CDR2 FQNNGV. This CDR3 has 14 residues. With 2 bases clipped from V and 3 bases from J, the junction kept 3 bases outside the gene matches. This chain's CDR3 is CASSLTTGDYEQYV. DNA for the CDR3: TGTGCCAGCAGCTTAACGACAGGGGACTACGAGCAGTACGTC.

The sample holds a few counts of this clone. The chain joins TRBV5-4 to TRBJ2-4; a possible D gene is TRBD1 (6 bases). Trimming shortened V by 5 bases and J by 2 bases, and 11 bases separated the two germline ends. Per the germline V gene, CDR1 is SGHNT and CDR2 is YYREEE (reference sequence). The CDR3 is 14 residues long. This chain's CDR3 is CASSPTGSKNIQYF. CDR3 coding DNA: TGTGCCAGCAGTCCCACAGGGTCCAAAAACATTCAGTACTTC.